A single sample is the source of the 7 T cell receptor beta chains below, sequenced in a study of tumor-infiltrating lymphocytes in primary liver carcinoma. For each extraction, RNA and DNA were obtained together from approximately 20-30 mg of unsorted bulk tissue. The investigators made TCR beta cDNA from around 530 ng total RNA, using a constant-region primer. Modified slightly, ARM-PCR produced TCR beta libraries over three nested multiplex PCR rounds. The first two PCR rounds used TRBV1-TRBV30 forward primers with a C-beta reverse primer, roughly 11 cycles each. TCRdb used MiXCR to reprocess the multiplex PCR reads, holding one entry per CDR3 protein. Here the sample spans about 120,000 distinct CDR3 sequences, less than 80% being singletons. Sequencing was performed on liver tumor tissue from sampling region 1. Regarding subset: tumor region T1, superior pole. These receptors all stem from an older woman with primary liver carcinoma and hepatitis B virus infection.

This clonotype has a count of ten or more. This sequence joins TRBV29-1 and TRBJ2-1; D gene unclear. The CDR3 is made up of 12 amino acids. V shed 4 bases and J shed 1 base, with 5 bases lying between them. CDR1 and CDR2 from the germline V gene are SQVTM and ANQGSEA. CDR3 sequence reads: CSVVPSYNEQFF. The CDR3 DNA reads as TGCAGCGTTGTCCCTTCCTACAATGAGCAGTTCTTC.

This clonotype was seen at least ten times. The V call is TRBV11-1, the J call TRBJ2-7; D possibly corresponds to TRBD1 (6 bases). Germline CDR1 and CDR2: SGHAT and FQDESV (reference sequence). The V gene lost 4 bases and the J gene lost 5 bases, with 18 bases spanning the gap. This CDR3 has 15 residues. CDR3 bases: TGTGCCAGCAGCTCGACAGGCTTCCTCGACGACGAGCAGTACTTC. It translates to CASSSTGFLDDEQYF.

This clonotype was seen many times. This chain uses TRBV14 with TRBJ2-1; D not certain. V was pared by 4 bases and J by 9 bases, with 13 bases between. From germline, CDR1 is SGHDN and CDR2 FVKESK. CDR3 length: 13 amino acids. The CDR3 reads CASSRRAGAEQFF. Here the CDR3 DNA reads TGTGCCAGCAGCCGACGGGCCGGAGCTGAGCAGTTCTTC.

V gene TRBV28 combines with J gene TRBJ2-7; TRBD2 aligns across 10 bases. Germline loops: CDR1 MDHEN, CDR2 SYDVKM. This CDR3 spans 14 amino acids. V shed 7 bases, J shed 5 bases, and the junction held 8 bases outside the gene matches. CDR3 in DNA: TGTGCCAGCAAAACCGGGACTAGCGTGCACGAGCAGTACTTC. Its translation: CASKTGTSVHEQYF. The variable domain in full, with the rest retrieved from reference TRBV28 and TRBJ2-7, is DVKVTQSSRYLVKRTGEKVFLECVQDMDHENMFWYRQDPGLGLRLIYFSYDVKMKEKGDIPEGYSVSREKKERFSLILESASTNQTSMYLCASKTGTSVHEQYFGPGTRLTVT.

The V and J genes are TRBV6-6 and TRBJ2-7; TRBD2 is a possible D gene (5 bases). CDR3 length: 16 amino acids. Germline V gene data show CDR1 as MNHNY and CDR2 as SVGAGI (reference sequence). The V end lost 4 bases, the J end lost 2 bases, and 18 bases lay between the germline ends. CDR3 residues: CASSSAASRWTYEQYF. The DNA for the CDR3 is TGTGCCAGCAGTTCAGCGGCTAGCCGCTGGACCTACGAGCAGTACTTC.

The V gene is TRBV11-2, the J gene TRBJ2-7, with D perhaps matching TRBD2 (5 bases). The ends were cut back, 1 base at V and 7 bases at J, with 20 bases in the middle. The germline gives CDR1 SGHAT, CDR2 FQNNGV. The CDR3 is made up of 16 amino acids. The CDR3, as DNA: TGTGCCAGCAGCTTAGGGATCACAGCGGTGGATGGAGAGCAGTACTTC. The encoded protein is CASSLGITAVDGEQYF.

This clonotype has more than one count but fewer than ten. Just one base apart from a much larger clone, this may be a read error. The rearrangement links TRBV29-1 to TRBJ1-4, with D possibly TRBD1 on 6 matching bases. This CDR3 region has 13 residues. Germline-derived CDR1 and CDR2 are SQVTM and ANQGSEA. The CDR3 sequence is CGVVDSPNEKLFF. CDR3 nucleotides: TGCGGCGTTGTGGACAGCCCGAATGAAAAACTGTTTTTT.